This T cell receptor beta chain is from a study of cytomegalovirus exposure and HLA in healthy donors. V lost 5 bases to trimming and J lost 4 bases, with 9 bases between them. This CDR3 region has 12 residues. Germline V gene sequence: CDR1 SEHNR, CDR2 FQNEAQ (reference sequence). Data came from immunoSEQ multiplex PCR; TCRdb stores just in-frame clones and leaves some out. The sample lists about 63,000 clones, 89% seen once, with around 1.2% in the top ten. The chain combines TRBV7-9 with TRBJ2-7; D is perhaps TRBD1 (6 bases). Specimen: PBMCs. This sequence was found in a woman under 30 in good health and CMV-seronegative. The CDR3 loop is CASSQGRYEQYF. The CDR3 DNA sequence: TGTGCCAGCAGCCAGGGGCGTTACGAGCAGTACTTC.